One and the same sample provided the 17 T cell receptor beta chains below, sequenced in a study of PD-L1 blockade in urothelial cancer. Clones were sequenced by immunoSEQ multiplex PCR, and TCRdb holds only the in-frame ones, with some missing. The table has about 63,000 clones, 81% seen once; the top ten hold 5% to 7%. Time point meaning: pretreatment peripheral blood. The sequenced sample was PBMCs, obtained around atezolizumab (anti-PD-L1) treatment. These receptors were taken from a man aged 65-85 years with urothelial cancer.

This chain links TRBV28 with TRBJ2-1; possibly TRBD2 for D (5 bases). The CDR3 covers 15 residues. The germline V gene has CDR1 MDHEN and CDR2 SYDVKM. V gave up 3 bases and J gave up 7 bases, with 16 bases separating them. CDR3 loop: CASSLRGRMGNEQFF. DNA for the CDR3: TGTGCCAGCAGTTTGCGTGGGAGAATGGGGAATGAGCAGTTCTTC. Supplemented by reference TRBV28 and TRBJ2-1, the full variable domain reads DVKVTQSSRYLVKRTGEKVFLECVQDMDHENMFWYRQDPGLGLRLIYFSYDVKMKEKGDIPEGYSVSREKKERFSLILESASTNQTSMYLCASSLRGRMGNEQFFGPGTRLTVL.

The V gene is TRBV2, the J gene TRBJ2-1; perhaps TRBD1 as D (5 bases). The ends were cut back, 4 bases at V and 9 bases at J, with 22 bases in the middle. CDR3 length equals 16 residues. Germline lookup yields CDR1 SNHLY and CDR2 FYNNEI. The CDR3 sequence: CASSALGARAFGEQFF. DNA for the CDR3: TGTGCCAGCAGTGCGTTAGGGGCCCGGGCCTTCGGTGAGCAGTTCTTC.

The chain uses TRBV25-1 and TRBJ1-1; D might be TRBD1 (6 bases). V was trimmed by 2 bases and J by 7 bases, leaving 11 bases between them. This CDR3 has 13 residues. Germline V gene sequence: CDR1 MGHDK, CDR2 SYGVNS. The CDR3 sequence: CASSENLQGEAFF. The CDR3 DNA follows: TGTGCCAGCAGTGAAAACTTACAGGGTGAAGCTTTCTTT.

The CDR3 DNA reads TGTGCCAGCAGCCCTAGACAGGGTGATGGCTACACCTTC. As protein: CASSPRQGDGYTF. The V and J genes are TRBV5-4 and TRBJ1-2, with TRBD1 matching 7 bases. Germline V gene data show CDR1 as SGHNT and CDR2 as YYREEE (reference sequence). This CDR3 is built from 13 residues. V lost 4 bases to trimming and J lost 6 bases; unmatched junction nucleotides: 6.

The chain is built from TRBV10-3 and TRBJ2-5; D call uncertain. Germline CDR1 reads ENHRY; CDR2 reads SYGVKD. The CDR3 has 13 amino acids. Trimming removed 8 bases from V and 1 base from J, with 11 bases in between. The CDR3 region has the DNA TGTGCCATCGGTAACAGCCCCCAAGAGACCCAGTACTTC. It codes for CAIGNSPQETQYF.

V and J are TRBV25-1 and TRBJ1-2, with 9 bases that match TRBD1. From germline, CDR1 is MGHDK and CDR2 SYGVNS. V was pared by 6 bases and J by 7 bases, with 3 bases of the junction left unmatched. This CDR3 contains 12 residues. The CDR3, as DNA: TGTGCCAGCAGAGGGACAGGGTTTGGCTACACCTTC. It translates to CASRGTGFGYTF.

The DNA of the CDR3 is TGTGCCAGCAGTCCCGGGACTAGCGGGTTCCCCTCCTACAATGAGCAGTTCTTC. Its translation: CASSPGTSGFPSYNEQFF. V and J are TRBV5-4 and TRBJ2-1, with TRBD2 matching over 12 bases. CDR1 is SGHNT, CDR2 YYREEE, per germline (reference sequence). This CDR3 contains 18 residues. V lost 5 bases and J lost 0; bases outside the gene matches: 9. Variable domain in full (rest from reference TRBV5-4 and TRBJ2-1): ETGVTQSPTHLIKTRGQQVTLRCSSQSGHNTVSWYQQALGQGPQFIFQYYREEENGRGNFPPRFSGLQFPNYSSELNVNALELDDSALYLCASSPGTSGFPSYNEQFFGPGTRLTVL.

This clone has a handful of counts. The rearrangement links TRBV28 to TRBJ2-2, with a tentative D call TRBD2 (6 bases). The CDR3 is made up of 15 amino acids. Germline V CDR1 and CDR2: MDHEN, SYDVKM. Between the trimmed V and J ends, which lost 4 bases and 5 bases, there was a span of 14 bases. The CDR3, as DNA: TGTGCCAGCAGTTCGGCGGGACTTGATACCGGGGAGCTGTTTTTT. Its translation is CASSSAGLDTGELFF.

Comments on this clone: At one end, the junction sequence differs from germline, possibly due to a read error. The chain employs TRBV7-7 and TRBJ2-5; TRBD1 aligns across 7 bases. The CDR3 is 14 residues long. The germline V gene has CDR1 SSHAT and CDR2 FNYEAQ (reference sequence). The CDR3 sequence: CASSSGPRGETQYF. CDR3 sequence (DNA): TGTGCTAGCAGCTCGGGACCCAGGGGGGAGACCCAGTACTTC.

The rearrangement uses TRBV6-5 and TRBJ2-3; the D gene is possibly TRBD2 (5 bases). CDR3 length: 14 residues. Germline values: CDR1 MNHEY, CDR2 SVGAGI. Deletions cut 5 bases from V and 2 bases from J, with 11 bases between. This CDR3 reads CASSPPGFTDTQYF. In DNA, the CDR3 is TGTGCCAGCAGTCCGCCGGGATTCACAGATACGCAGTATTTT.

Written as DNA, the CDR3 is TGTGCCAGCCCCTTGGGGACAGGGGGAAAGCAAAGGATGAACACTGAAGCTTTCTTT. This gives the protein CASPLGTGGKQRMNTEAFF. V and J are TRBV21-1 and TRBJ1-1; the table gives TRBD1 as D, unverified against the DNA. TRBV21-1 is flagged as a pseudogene. This CDR3 has 19 residues.

This chain links TRBV4-1 with TRBJ1-5; D gene unclear. The V gene's germline CDR1 is MGHRA and CDR2 YSYEKL. The CDR3 length is 15 residues. The V and J ends lost 4 bases and 5 bases respectively, with 15 bases between them. The CDR3 region has the DNA TGCGCCAGCAGCCGTGGAAGAGGAAGCGATCAGCCCCAGCATTTT. This sequence encodes CASSRGRGSDQPQHF.

The table lists this clone with a count of one. The chain is built from TRBV11-2 and TRBJ1-1; the D gene is possibly TRBD1 (5 bases). The CDR3 is 13 amino acids. Between the trimmed V and J ends, which lost 3 bases and 1 base, there was a span of 6 bases. CDR1 and CDR2 (germline): SGHAT, FQNNGV. The CDR3 here is CASSLGRNTEAFF. The CDR3, as DNA: TGTGCCAGCAGCTTGGGGCGGAACACTGAAGCTTTCTTT.

This chain links TRBV7-3 with TRBJ2-1; D is possibly TRBD1 (6 bases). Germline V CDR1 and CDR2: SGHTA, FQGTGA. This CDR3 spans 19 amino acids. Trimming shortened V by 1 base and J by 0 bases, and 19 bases separated the two germline ends. The CDR3 is CASSLIVGQGQSSYNEQFF. Written as DNA, the CDR3 is TGTGCCAGCAGCTTAATCGTGGGCCAGGGACAAAGCTCCTACAATGAGCAGTTCTTC.

This rearrangement joins TRBV19 to TRBJ2-1; 10 bases map to TRBD1. This CDR3 contains 14 residues. V lost 6 bases to trimming and J lost 16 bases; unmatched junction nucleotides: 15. Germline CDR1 is LNHDA and CDR2 is SQIVND (reference sequence). The CDR3 bases are TGTGCCAGTAGCCCTCATCAGGGACAGGGGATCCAATTCTTC. Protein sequence: CASSPHQGQGIQFF. Full variable domain (rest looked up from reference TRBV19 and TRBJ2-1): DGGITQSPKYLFRKEGQNVTLSCEQNLNHDAMYWYRQDPGQGLRLIYYSQIVNDFQKGDIAEGYSVSREKKESFPLTVTSAQKNPTAFYLCASSPHQGQGIQFFGPGTRLTVL.

The chain carries TRBV7-8 and TRBJ1-6; 10 bases agree with TRBD1. The J segment lost 8 bases and the V segment lost 3 bases, leaving 4 bases of the junction unmatched. The CDR3 covers 15 residues. The germline gives CDR1 SGHVS, CDR2 FQNEAQ. The CDR3, as DNA: TGTGCCAGCAGCTTGGGGACAGGGGATTATTCACCCCTCCACTTT. Its translation: CASSLGTGDYSPLHF.

The chain is built from TRBV18 and TRBJ2-1; D perhaps matches TRBD2 (8 bases). The germline V gene has CDR1 KGHSH and CDR2 LQKENI. V lost 3 bases, J lost 9 bases, and 21 bases lay in between. This CDR3 region has 16 residues. Here the CDR3 reads CASSPTRRGREAEQFF. DNA of the CDR3: TGTGCCAGCTCACCCACAAGGAGGGGGCGGGAGGCTGAGCAGTTCTTC.